This T cell receptor (beta chain) originates from a study of blood T cell repertoires in COVID-19. Study background: Samples representing acute and convalescent COVID-19 were sourced from the United States, Italy and Spain. Nucleic acid was either cDNA or gDNA, and it came from T cells, B-cell-depleted T cells, or PBMCs.

Authors' analysis steps: How many nucleated cells were present was estimated from reference gene primer amplification. TCRdb's table, derived via immunoSEQ multiplex PCR, lists solely in-frame clones and lacks some. The V and J calls and clone size were taken over from that table, and D and trimming were inferred from the DNA. The data hold about 360,000 clones, with more than 85% observed a single time. The V gene's germline CDR1 is SGHTA and CDR2 FQGNSA. The CDR3 length is 15 residues. V lost 1 base and J lost 5, with 13 bases in between. Sequencing was performed on peripheral blood. The chain is built from TRBV7-2 and TRBJ2-3; D call uncertain. The source of this sequence is a human donor in a cohort sampled during active COVID-19. CDR3 bases: TGTGCCAGCAGCTTAGACCCCGGAGTGGGAGATACGCAGTATTTT. Protein sequence: CASSLDPGVGDTQYF.